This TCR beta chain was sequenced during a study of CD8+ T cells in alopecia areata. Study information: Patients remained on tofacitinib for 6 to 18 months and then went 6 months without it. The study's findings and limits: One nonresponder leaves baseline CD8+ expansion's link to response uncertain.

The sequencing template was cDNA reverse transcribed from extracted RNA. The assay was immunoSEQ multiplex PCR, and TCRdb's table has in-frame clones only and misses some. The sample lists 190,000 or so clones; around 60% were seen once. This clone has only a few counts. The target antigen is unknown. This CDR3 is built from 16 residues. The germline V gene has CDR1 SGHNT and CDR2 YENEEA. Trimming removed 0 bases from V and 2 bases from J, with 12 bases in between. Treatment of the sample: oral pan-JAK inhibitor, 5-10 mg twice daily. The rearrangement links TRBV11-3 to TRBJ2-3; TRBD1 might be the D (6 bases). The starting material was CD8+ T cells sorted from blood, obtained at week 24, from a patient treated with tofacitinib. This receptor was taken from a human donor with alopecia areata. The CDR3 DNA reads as TGTGCCAGCAGCTTAGAAGAACAGGGATTCACAGATACGCAGTATTTT. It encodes CASSLEEQGFTDTQYF.